This is a list of T cell receptor beta chains from one sample in a study of beta chain features in type 1 diabetes. Here immunoSEQ multiplex PCR was the method, and the copy in TCRdb shows in-frame clones only, minus some. The repertoire holds 900,000 or so clones, with 15% to 20% as singletons. The sequencing input was naive CD4+ T cells from blood. The receptors were gathered from a woman aged 18-29 years in good health. CDR3s include the opening cysteine and the closing phenylalanine or tryptophan. The D gene is left open where the match is weak. Clone size is shown for a subset of rows, as once, few, many or a class of expanded clone.

d_call: -; clone_size: few; v_call: TRBV29-1; j_call: TRBJ2-7; cdr3_aa: CSVVDSRRYEQYF; cdr3_nt: TGCAGCGTTGTAGACAGCCGCCGATACGAGCAGTACTTC
d_call: TRBD2; clone_size: few; v_call: TRBV4-1; j_call: TRBJ2-3; cdr3_aa: CASSQGPGTSGADTQYF; cdr3_nt: TGCGCCAGCAGCCAAGGCCCCGGGACTAGCGGGGCAGATACGCAGTATTTT
d_call: TRBD2; clone_size: many; v_call: TRBV16; j_call: TRBJ2-7; cdr3_aa: CASSRLGLAEQYF; cdr3_nt: TGTGCCAGCAGCCGCTTAGGACTAGCTGAGCAGTACTTC
d_call: -; clone_size: -; v_call: TRBV4-2; j_call: TRBJ2-6; cdr3_aa: CASSQLAGAGANVLTF; cdr3_nt: TGTGCCAGCAGCCAACTAGCAGGAGCTGGGGCCAACGTCCTGACTTTC
d_call: -; clone_size: -; v_call: TRBV12-5; j_call: TRBJ2-7; cdr3_aa: CASGPYEQYF; cdr3_nt: TGTGCTAGTGGCCCCTACGAGCAGTACTTC
d_call: -; clone_size: few; v_call: TRBV5-8; j_call: TRBJ2-3; cdr3_aa: CASSLDPAALTDTQYF; cdr3_nt: TGTGCCAGCAGCTTGGATCCAGCGGCCCTCACAGATACGCAGTATTTT
d_call: TRBD2; clone_size: few; v_call: TRBV4-2; j_call: TRBJ2-5; cdr3_aa: CASSQPQGREGLETQYF; cdr3_nt: TGTGCCAGCAGCCAGCCCCAGGGGCGGGAGGGCCTTGAGACCCAGTACTTC
d_call: -; clone_size: few; v_call: TRBV7-2; j_call: TRBJ2-3; cdr3_aa: CASSWGPAGTQYF; cdr3_nt: TGTGCCAGCAGCTGGGGCCCGGCGGGGACGCAGTATTTT
d_call: -; clone_size: -; v_call: TRBV28; j_call: TRBJ1-2; cdr3_aa: CASTQNRVGGYTF; cdr3_nt: TGTGCCAGCACGCAAAATAGGGTTGGTGGCTACACCTTC
d_call: TRBD1; clone_size: few; v_call: TRBV10-3; j_call: TRBJ2-1; cdr3_aa: CAIRDRVLLGEQFF; cdr3_nt: TGTGCCATCAGGGACAGGGTACTTCTCGGTGAGCAGTTCTTC
d_call: TRBD2; clone_size: few; v_call: TRBV4-2; j_call: TRBJ2-2; cdr3_aa: CASSQASAGGAGELFF; cdr3_nt: TGTGCCAGCAGCCAGGCCTCGGCGGGAGGTGCCGGGGAGCTGTTTTTT
d_call: TRBD2; clone_size: -; v_call: TRBV7-2; j_call: TRBJ2-1; cdr3_aa: CASSYRGRLAGEDNEQFF; cdr3_nt: TGTGCCAGCAGCTATAGGGGCCGACTAGCGGGAGAGGACAATGAGCAGTTCTTC
d_call: -; clone_size: few; v_call: TRBV1; j_call: TRBJ2-3; cdr3_aa: CTSSHRTSGIGGDTQYF; cdr3_nt: TGCACCAGCAGCCATAGGACTAGCGGGATTGGTGGGGATACGCAGTATTTT
d_call: TRBD2; clone_size: few; v_call: TRBV9; j_call: TRBJ2-2; cdr3_aa: CASSVRSGRNTGELFF; cdr3_nt: TGTGCCAGCAGCGTTCGTAGCGGGAGAAACACCGGGGAGCTGTTTTTT